This T cell receptor (beta chain) was sequenced during a study of metastatic and nonmetastatic thyroid tumors (dated by TCRdb to 2020 to 2021). With respect to the entire study: Repertoires from peripheral blood and from tumor or nodule tissue samples of malignant and benign thyroid patients were compared.

Paper-wide results and their limitations: In both blood and tumor samples, TCR beta diversity was reported to be significantly higher in malignant tumors than in benign nodules.

Based on the germline V gene (reference sequence), the CDR1 and CDR2 sequences are PRHDT and FYEKMQ. Measured from the cysteine to the phenylalanine, the CDR3 is 14 residues long. Solely the CDR3 DNA is kept, with 42 bases framed from the first base. V is pruned by 4 bases and J by 3 bases, leaving 4 bases of the junction without a gene match. Libraries were prepared through PCR. TCRdb shows the sequencer as Illumina HiSeq 4000. High-throughput sequencing was used to profile the TCR beta-chain CDR3 region of every patient. Under the source paper's analysis protocol: A classifier to discriminate distant-metastatic papillary thyroid cancer patients was built from CDR3 differences across clinicopathological groups. The Shannon index was used to measure repertoire diversity, and the Morisita-Horn index was used to measure how similar tumor and blood repertoires were. TCRdb reprocessing: public reads trimmed at Q25 with fastp, clones called with MiXCR, in-frame beta chains kept. For this entry, the V and J calls and clone size follow TCRdb and not the study's own pipeline. In this sample the table shows about 39,000 clones, 18% of which occur a single time. The ten most abundant clones make up around 13% of the sample.

No treatment had been received by any patient before thyroid surgery. The study retrospectively analysed patient clinical samples collected from the early 2010s to the late 2010s using T-cell receptor beta sequencing. As to this clone: The antigen it binds to is not known. No much larger clone is present one base from it, and per-base qualities are unavailable.

The TCR sequence derives from a female donor with papillary thyroid cancer or a benign thyroid nodule (not recorded which). Some clones in this sample may be carry-over from other donors' samples. Sequences were obtained from tumor tissue. This chain joins TRBV13 to TRBJ2-7; 9 middle bases align to TRBD2. The CDR3 here reads CASSYLTSGYEQYF. In nucleotide form, the sequence is TGTGCCAGCAGCTACTTGACTAGCGGCTACGAGCAGTACTTC.